This entry lists 5 T cell receptor beta chains sequenced from one sample in a study of blood T cell repertoires in COVID-19. Only in-frame clones appear in the TCRdb table, and some are missing; sequencing was by immunoSEQ multiplex PCR. This table holds 300,000 or so clones, over 75% found once. Sequences were obtained from PBMCs or T cells enriched from blood (not recorded which). These receptors all come from a woman aged 18-29 years who had recovered from COVID-19.

The rearrangement joins TRBV5-8 to TRBJ2-1; TRBD1 agrees at 10 bases. Trimming at V came to 6 bases and at J to 6 bases, leaving 9 bases not matched to a gene. The CDR3 runs to 15 residues. Germline V gene data show CDR1 as SGHTS and CDR2 as YDEGEE. This CDR3 is CASNRDRGGSNEQFF. The DNA of the CDR3 is TGTGCCAGCAACCGGGACAGGGGAGGATCCAATGAGCAGTTCTTC.

The V gene is TRBV7-6, the J gene TRBJ2-3; 10 positions agree with TRBD2. The CDR3 runs 16 residues. Germline V gene sequence: CDR1 SGHVS, CDR2 FNYEAQ. Trimming removed 1 base from V and 1 base from J; junction bases left unmatched: 2. CDR3 region: CASSLGAGGGTDTQYF. CDR3 DNA sequence: TGTGCCAGCAGCTTAGGAGCGGGAGGGGGCACAGATACGCAGTATTTT.

The chain joins TRBV5-6 to TRBJ1-1; D ambiguous. From germline, CDR1 is SGHDT and CDR2 YYEEEE. This CDR3 contains 13 residues. Between the trimmed V and J ends, which lost 0 bases and 4 bases, there was a span of 7 bases. Here the CDR3 DNA reads TGTGCCAGCAGCTTGGGCGTGAGCACTGAAGCTTTCTTT. Translating gives CASSLGVSTEAFF.

The chain has TRBV27 and TRBJ2-1; D possibly corresponds to TRBD1 (6 bases). The CDR3 extends over 13 amino acids. Per the germline V gene, CDR1 is MNHEY and CDR2 is SMNVEV (reference sequence). V was clipped by 4 bases and J by 8 bases, with 12 bases between them. CDR3 in DNA: TGTGCCAGCAGTTGGACAGTCTATCATGAGCAGTTCTTC. It yields the protein CASSWTVYHEQFF.

This clone was recorded only once. V usage is TRBV11-3 and J usage is TRBJ2-1, with 15 bases fitting TRBD2. Per the germline V gene, CDR1 is SGHNT and CDR2 is YENEEA. V shed 3 bases, J shed 3 bases, and the junction held 6 bases outside the gene matches. The CDR3 contains 18 residues. CDR3 loop: CASSLGTSGRNYYNEQFF. The CDR3 DNA sequence: TGTGCCAGCAGCTTGGGGACTAGCGGGAGGAATTACTACAATGAGCAGTTCTTC.